This TCR beta chain originates from a study of T cell responses to AZD1222 COVID-19 vaccine. Regarding the study as a whole: Increases in Spike-specific TCR breadth and depth were seen after two AZD1222 doses. Dominant CD4 TCR responses targeted spike regions 160-218 and 743-854.

Here immunoSEQ multiplex PCR was the method, and the copy in TCRdb shows in-frame clones only, minus some. The data contain some 200,000 clones, just over 90% of them singletons. The V gene end was trimmed by 6 bases and the J gene end by 9 bases; junction bases not matched to a gene: 8. Germline V lookup: CDR1 LNHDA, CDR2 SQIVND (reference sequence). This CDR3 has 15 amino acids. Concerning this clone itself: What it recognizes is unknown.

The rearrangement uses TRBV19 and TRBJ1-6, with 10 bases aligning to TRBD1. The input for sequencing was peripheral blood, taken on day 0 of AZD1222 vaccination. The sequence was collected from an adult in good health. In nucleotides, the CDR3 is TGTGCCAGTAGGCGGGGGGACAGGGGAAGTTCACCCCTCCACTTT. Translating gives CASRRGDRGSSPLHF.